This T cell receptor beta chain came from a study of cytomegalovirus exposure and HLA in healthy donors. Overall study findings and caveats: Presence/absence analyses took donor sequencing depth as roughly uniform.

PCR used 60 Vbeta primers and 13 Jbeta primers. Produced via immunoSEQ multiplex PCR; TCRdb's table is partial and in-frame only. Among 98,000 or so clones, 75% to 80% were seen once, and the ten largest hold approximately 6.3%. This clone showed up just once. Its antigen is unidentified. The CDR3 contains 18 residues. J gave up 0 bases and V 0 bases, and 5 bases lay outside the gene matches. Germline CDR1 KGHSH, CDR2 LQKENI. The sequenced sample consisted of PBMCs. The chain uses TRBV18 and TRBJ2-5; 12 bases agree with TRBD2. This TCR came from a man between 60 and 70 years old in good health and CMV-seropositive. For the CDR3, the DNA is TGTGCCAGCTCACCACCTTGGACTAGCGGGGCTGACCAAGAGACCCAGTACTTC. Translating gives CASSPPWTSGADQETQYF.